This T cell receptor (beta chain) was captured in a study of response to subunit inactivated influenza vaccine. This clonotype has a count of ten or more. Germline CDR1 reads SGHTA; CDR2 reads FQGNSA. V dropped 5 bases and J dropped 5; count of bases not matched to a gene: 9. The CDR3 extends over 16 amino acids. TCRdb fed the RT-PCR reads into MiXCR, producing one record per CDR3 protein. The sample gives hundreds of thousands of distinct CDR3 sequences, about 11% of which show up once; approximately 10% is in the top ten. The sample was also reused in another study, on T cells expressing NK-cell markers. From that report: For TCR beta, cDNA was produced by 5'RACE template switching with UMIs. It was sorted CD3+CD56-NKG2C+, CD3+CD56+NKG2C- and CD3+CD56+NKG2C+ T cells that provided the TCR beta repertoires. In several donors, dominant CD3+CD56+NKG2C+ clones formed about 1.0-7.5% of CD8+ cells.

The sequence derives from a man aged 45-60 years who received an inactivated influenza vaccine. The material was PBMCs from blood, obtained on the day of vaccination. This chain links TRBV7-2 with TRBJ2-5, with 12 bases fitting TRBD2. The CDR3 DNA is TGTGCCAGCAGCCTATCTAGCGGGGGGGCCGGTGAGACCCAGTACTTC. Amino acid sequence: CASSLSSGGAGETQYF.